This entry is about one TCR beta chain. Its antigen is undetermined. The entry originates in a study of T-cell reconstitution after alpha-beta-depleted transplantation in children. The study's findings and limits: It was surviving recipient T cells and thymic progenitors that gave some patients high TCRbeta diversity at day 60. In patients about two months after transplant, alpha-beta T cells reportedly arose from several hundred expanded graft clones.

Germline-derived CDR1 and CDR2 are DFQATT and SNEGSKA (reference sequence). This CDR3 comprises 14 residues. V gave up 2 bases and J gave up 5 bases, with 15 bases separating them. TCRbeta library construction was performed incorporating unique molecular identifiers. TCRdb recomputed calls from the PCR reads with MiXCR, one row per CDR3 protein. This table holds hundreds of thousands of distinct CDR3 sequences, about a sixth found once. The J gene is TRBJ1-2, the V gene TRBV20-1; D is undetermined. This receptor was identified in a boy younger than two who had a stem cell transplant for Wiskott-Aldrich syndrome, so the T cells may come from the graft donor. The sequencing here drew on PBMCs, mostly from graft donor cells, taken 360 days after TCRalphabeta/CD19-depleted stem cell transplant. CDR3 sequence (DNA): TGCAGTGCTAGAAAGGGCACAGTCGTTTATGGCTACACCTTC. This encodes CSARKGTVVYGYTF.